Listed below are T cell receptor beta chains from one sample, sequenced in a study of cytomegalovirus exposure and HLA in healthy donors. The assay was immunoSEQ multiplex PCR, and TCRdb's table has in-frame clones only and misses some. Here the sample spans 350,000 or so clones, about nine tenths being singletons. Sequenced sample: PBMCs. These TCRs come from a woman younger than 35 in good health and CMV-seronegative. The CDR3 runs from the conserved cysteine through the conserved F or W. The D gene is left open where the match is weak.

v_call d_call cdr3_aa
TRBV18 TRBD2 CASSPSASGTDTQYF
TRBV5-1 - CASSLLAGGHGYTF
TRBV27 - CASSPRGTGWGYTF
TRBV13 TRBD1 CASSLLRQGSDTQYF
TRBV5-4 TRBD2 CASRRAGDTDTQYF
TRBV7-3 TRBD1 CASSLEILQGSYEQYF
TRBV18 TRBD1 CASSPRTGAQETQYF
TRBV10-3 - CAISGDSGQSYGYTF
TRBV18 - CASSPNRVIYNEQFF
TRBV18 - CASSPSGWPEQYF
TRBV5-6 TRBD1 CASSPSQGRAGYTF
TRBV6-5 TRBD1 CASRQTDRGVDTQYF
TRBV29-1 TRBD2 CSVILAGVFYNEQFF
TRBV27 - CASSLTPQGNYGYTF
TRBV5-4 TRBD1 CASSQQGGQETQYF
TRBV4-3 - CASSQARGYGYTF
TRBV2 - CASSEYNYVGGGTEAFF
TRBV29-1 - CSVEPSHEQFF
TRBV19 TRBD2 CASSGPGGSLDNEQFF
TRBV5-6 - CASSPPPGNTEAFF
TRBV4-3 TRBD2 CASSQDVVGGTYEQYF
TRBV7-3 TRBD2 CASSLGLAANTGELFF
TRBV30 TRBD1 CAWRTGNTGELFF
TRBV7-9 TRBD1 CASSSLWDRLSTDTQYF
TRBV4-3 TRBD2 CASSLQPVAGNTDTQYF
TRBV9 - CASSVGFKPRGYTF
TRBV7-3 - CASSSQPMNTEAFF
TRBV5-4 TRBD2 CASSPRLAGVDEQYF
TRBV30 TRBD2 CAWSPLAVQGDTQYF
TRBV5-1 TRBD2 CASSLAGGRKVTYEQYF
TRBV28 - CASSPPGPGVYGYTF
TRBV27 - CASSFSWGEANTEAFF
TRBV28 TRBD1 CASSAGQGVNNEQFF
TRBV4-1 TRBD2 CASSQDLTSDGDEQYF
TRBV10-2 TRBD1 CASSDSGTGPSGANVLTF
TRBV6-5 - CASSYSGEPGANVLTF
TRBV5-4 - CASSQGITESNEQFF
TRBV7-2 TRBD1 CASSSGQVAYNEQFF